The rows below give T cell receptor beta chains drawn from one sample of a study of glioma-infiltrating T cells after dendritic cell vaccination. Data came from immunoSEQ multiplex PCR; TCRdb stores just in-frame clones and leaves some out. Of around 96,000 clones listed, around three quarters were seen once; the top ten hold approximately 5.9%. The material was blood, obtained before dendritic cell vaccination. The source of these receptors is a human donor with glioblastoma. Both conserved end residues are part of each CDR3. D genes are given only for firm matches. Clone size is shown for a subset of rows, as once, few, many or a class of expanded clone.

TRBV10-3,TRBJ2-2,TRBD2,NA,TGTGCCGCGGCTAGCGGGTTCACCGGGGAGCTGTTTTTT,CAAASGFTGELFF
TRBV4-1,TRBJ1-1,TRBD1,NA,TGCGCCAGCAGCCTATACCGGGACAGGGGTGAAGCTTTCTTT,CASSLYRDRGEAFF
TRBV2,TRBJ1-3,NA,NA,TGTGCCAGCAGTGGGGAGGTGGCCCCCTCTGGAAACACCATATATTTT,CASSGEVAPSGNTIYF
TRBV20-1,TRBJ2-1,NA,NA,TGCAGTGCCTCTAGTTACAATGAGCAGTTCTTC,CSASSYNEQFF
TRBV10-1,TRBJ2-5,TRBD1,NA,TGCGCCAGCAGTAGGGACAGGGGGCTAGGGGAGACCCAGTACTTC,CASSRDRGLGETQYF
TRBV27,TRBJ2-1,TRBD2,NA,TGTGCCAGCAGTACTAGCGGGCCCTACAATGAGCAGTTCTTC,CASSTSGPYNEQFF
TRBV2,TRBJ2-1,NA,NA,TGTGCCAGCAGCGTCTTTAGTGAGCAGTTCTTC,CASSVFSEQFF
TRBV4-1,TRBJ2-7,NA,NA,TGCGCCAGCAGCGGCTTGGCCACCCCAACCTACGAGCAGTACTTC,CASSGLATPTYEQYF
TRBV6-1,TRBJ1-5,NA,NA,TGTGCCGACCTGGGAGGGGATCAGCCCCAGCATTTT,CADLGGDQPQHF
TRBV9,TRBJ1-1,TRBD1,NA,TGTGCCAGCAGCTCCGGCGGGACAGGGGACACTGAAGCTTTCTTT,CASSSGGTGDTEAFF
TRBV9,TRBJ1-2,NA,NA,TGTGCCAGCAGCACGGGGGACGGCGTCAACTATGGCTACACCTTC,CASSTGDGVNYGYTF
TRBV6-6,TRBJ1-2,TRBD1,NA,TGTGCCAGCAGTTTAGCCGGGACAGGGGTTAACTATGGCTACACCTTC,CASSLAGTGVNYGYTF
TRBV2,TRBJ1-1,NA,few,TGTGCCAGCACGGTGGGGCGGCTGAACACTGAAGCTTTCTTT,CASTVGRLNTEAFF
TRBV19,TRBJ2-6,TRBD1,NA,TGTGCCAGTAGTACAGGGGGTTTGCCTGGGGCCAACGTCCTGACTTTC,CASSTGGLPGANVLTF
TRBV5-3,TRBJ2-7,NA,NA,TGTGCCAGAAGCTTGGCAAACTGCCCCTACGAGCAGTACTTC,CARSLANCPYEQYF
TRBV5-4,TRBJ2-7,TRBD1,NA,TGTGCCAGCAGCTTGGATAGTGGGACAGGGCGCGAGCAGTACTTC,CASSLDSGTGREQYF
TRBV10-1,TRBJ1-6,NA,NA,TGCGCCAGCAGTGCGACATTGAATTCACCCCTCCACTTT,CASSATLNSPLHF
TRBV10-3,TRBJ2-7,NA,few,TGTGCCATCAGTGAGTCGAGAAGTGTTCAGGGGGGCCCTAGGCAGTACTTC,CAISESRSVQGGPRQYF
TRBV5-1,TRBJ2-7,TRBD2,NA,TGCGCCAGCAGCTTGGCGGGGGGCGAGCAGTACTTC,CASSLAGGEQYF
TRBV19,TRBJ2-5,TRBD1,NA,TGTGCCAGTACCATTTTGACAGGGGTGAGAGAGACCCAGTACTTC,CASTILTGVRETQYF
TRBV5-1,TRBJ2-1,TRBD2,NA,TGCGCCAGCAGCCAGGGACTAGCGGGGATAACTTACAATGAGCAGTTCTTC,CASSQGLAGITYNEQFF
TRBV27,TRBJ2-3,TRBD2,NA,TGTGCCAGCAGTTTATCAGCTGGCGGGAGTTTCCCAGATACGCAGTATTTT,CASSLSAGGSFPDTQYF
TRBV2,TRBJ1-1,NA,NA,TGTGCCAGCAACAGGGACCTGGACACTGAAGCTTTCTTT,CASNRDLDTEAFF
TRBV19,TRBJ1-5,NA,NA,TGTGCCAGTAGTGGGCAGGGTGGTCAGCCCCAGCATTTT,CASSGQGGQPQHF
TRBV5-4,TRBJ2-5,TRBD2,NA,TGTGCCAGCAGCTTAGGGACTAGCGGACTACAGGAGACCCAGTACTTC,CASSLGTSGLQETQYF
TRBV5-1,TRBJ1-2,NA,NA,TGCGCCAGCAGCTTGCAGGGCAGGGATGGCTACACCTTC,CASSLQGRDGYTF
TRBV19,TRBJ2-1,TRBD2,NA,TGTGCCAGAGCGGGGGGACGGAACAATGAGCAGTTCTTC,CARAGGRNNEQFF
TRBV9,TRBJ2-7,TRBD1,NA,TGTGCCAGCAGCGAGGGGACAGGCTCCTACGAGCAGTACTTC,CASSEGTGSYEQYF
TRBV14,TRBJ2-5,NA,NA,TGTGCCAGCAGCCAATCTTCCAGGGCAGAGACCCAGTACTTC,CASSQSSRAETQYF
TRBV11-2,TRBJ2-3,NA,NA,TGTGCCAGCAGCTTCCGAGGAGATACGCAGTATTTT,CASSFRGDTQYF
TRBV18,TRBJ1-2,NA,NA,TGTGCCAGCTCACCCGCCGGGTCGATCCGAGGCTACACCTTC,CASSPAGSIRGYTF
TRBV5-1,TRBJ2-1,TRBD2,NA,TGCGCCAGCAGCTTGGCTGGTCTAGCGGGAGCCTATGAGCAGTTCTTC,CASSLAGLAGAYEQFF
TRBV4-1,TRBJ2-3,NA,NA,TGCGCCAGCAGCCCTACTAGCTTCGGCACAGATACGCAGTATTTT,CASSPTSFGTDTQYF
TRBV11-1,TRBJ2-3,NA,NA,TGTGCCAGCAGTCAACAGGGCCCCCCAGATACGCAGTATTTT,CASSQQGPPDTQYF
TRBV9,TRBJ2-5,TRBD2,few,TGTGCCAGCAGCGTAGGACTAGCGGGAGCTTCGTACCAAGAGACCCAGTACTTC,CASSVGLAGASYQETQYF
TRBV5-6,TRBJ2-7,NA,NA,TGTGCCAGCAGCTCCCCCTTTGCGGGACCCTTTGCCGAGCAGTACTTC,CASSSPFAGPFAEQYF
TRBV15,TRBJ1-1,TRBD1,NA,TGTGCCACCAGCAGAGATATGGGACAGGGGTTGAACACTGAAGCTTTCTTT,CATSRDMGQGLNTEAFF
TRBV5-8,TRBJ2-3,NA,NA,TGTGCCAGCAGCTTGGGAAGGGGGGATACGCAGTATTTT,CASSLGRGDTQYF
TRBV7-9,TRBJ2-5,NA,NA,TGTGCCAGCAGCTTAGCGGGGGCTCCGCAAGAGACCCAGTACTTC,CASSLAGAPQETQYF
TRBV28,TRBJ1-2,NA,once,TGTGCCAGCAGTACCCAATTAGTAGGCTACACCTTC,CASSTQLVGYTF
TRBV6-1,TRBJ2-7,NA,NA,TGTGCCAGCAGCAAGCTATACGAGCAGTACTTC,CASSKLYEQYF
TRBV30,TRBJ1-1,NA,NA,TGTGCCTGGAGTGTCGGGGCTGAAGCTTTCTTT,CAWSVGAEAFF